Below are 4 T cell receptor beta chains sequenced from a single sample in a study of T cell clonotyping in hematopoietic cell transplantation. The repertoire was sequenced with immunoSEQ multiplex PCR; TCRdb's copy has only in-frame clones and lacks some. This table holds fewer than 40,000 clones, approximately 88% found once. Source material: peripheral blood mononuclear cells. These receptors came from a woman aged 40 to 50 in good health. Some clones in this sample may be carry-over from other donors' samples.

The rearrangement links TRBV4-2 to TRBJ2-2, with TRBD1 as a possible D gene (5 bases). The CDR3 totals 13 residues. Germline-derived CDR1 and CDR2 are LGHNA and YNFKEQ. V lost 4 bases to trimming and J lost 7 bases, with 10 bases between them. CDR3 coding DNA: TGTGCCAGCAGCCCCAGGGTTATCGGGGAGCTGTTTTTT. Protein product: CASSPRVIGELFF.

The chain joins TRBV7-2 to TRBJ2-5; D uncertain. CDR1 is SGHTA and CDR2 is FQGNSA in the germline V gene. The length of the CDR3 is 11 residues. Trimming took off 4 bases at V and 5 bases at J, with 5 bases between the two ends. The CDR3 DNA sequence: TGTGCCAGCAGCTCCGGTGAGACCCAGTACTTC. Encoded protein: CASSSGETQYF.

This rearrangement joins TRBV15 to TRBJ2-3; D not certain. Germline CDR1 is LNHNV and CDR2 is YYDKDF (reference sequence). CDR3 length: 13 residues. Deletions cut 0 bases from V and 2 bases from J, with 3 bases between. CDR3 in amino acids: CATSREFTDTQYF. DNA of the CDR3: TGTGCCACCAGCAGAGAGTTCACAGATACGCAGTATTTT. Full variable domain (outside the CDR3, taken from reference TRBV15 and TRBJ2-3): DAMVIQNPRYQVTQFGKPVTLSCSQTLNHNVMYWYQQKSSQAPKLLFHYYDKDFNNEADTPDNFQSRRPNTSFCFLDIRSPGLGDTAMYLCATSREFTDTQYFGPGTRLTVL.

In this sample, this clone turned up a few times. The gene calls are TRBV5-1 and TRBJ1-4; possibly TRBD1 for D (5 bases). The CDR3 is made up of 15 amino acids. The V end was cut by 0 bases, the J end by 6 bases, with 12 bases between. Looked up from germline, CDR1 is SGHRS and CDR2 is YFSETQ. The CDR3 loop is CASSLDGGLDEKLFF. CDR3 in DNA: TGCGCCAGCAGCTTGGACGGGGGGTTAGATGAAAAACTGTTTTTT.